This T cell receptor beta chain was documented in a study of cytomegalovirus exposure and HLA in healthy donors (dated by TCRdb to 2017 to 2019). About the investigation overall: An earlier analysis of approximately 590 of the donors reported roughly 300 Gb of sequence data and 120 million or so unique TCR beta sequences from 150 million to 200 million T cells. About 330 gigabases of sequencing data and tens of millions of unique TCR sequences made up an early release that covered several hundred HLA-typed donors. Of the 300 to 500 genotyped donors, roughly 76% were placed in the genetic ancestry cluster associated with self-reported Caucasian donors. The study was designed to test whether signatures of past pathogen exposure could be identified by cataloging public T cell receptors. The T cell repertoires of around 730 subjects were profiled by immunosequencing and related to cytomegalovirus serostatus. Besides the first cohort of approximately 710 subjects, a separate validation cohort made up of 90 to 150 different subjects was used. To predict cytomegalovirus infection status, the study combined high-throughput TCR immunosequencing, statistical association of individual TCRs with disease status, and machine learning. To study patterns of TCR occurrence, a later analysis re-analyzed previously published TCR beta repertoires from under 750 donors and added high-resolution HLA genotyping. In the later analysis, no new phenotypic data were used to find candidate immune exposures; instead, reliance was placed on TCR beta sequences and their occurrence across donors. An earlier analysis of 587 of the donors used high-throughput TCR beta sequencing to judge whether each TCR beta V gene segment behaved as functional or pseudogenic. Donor age, sex, ethnicity and CMV serostatus were collected together with the repertoire data. In a later genetic analysis, genome-wide SNP genotypes for about three fifths of the 666 donors were used, and that subset was treated as a discovery cohort. All discovery cohort repertoires had been generated on a single sequencing platform. HLA typing included class I and class II loci at four-digit resolution. Typing coverage differed by locus: A, B, C, DRB1 and DQB1 were typed in about 629-640 donors, DQA1 in about 500, DPA1 in some 600, and DPB1 in approximately 450. Four to six DR-DQ haplotypes were handled as single units for association and clustering, since linkage in the cohort was strong. Among over 350 genotyped donors of the cohort, an average of about 240,000 unique TCR beta nucleotide sequences were sequenced per donor, roughly 20% of them non-productive. Study-wide conclusions, independent of this receptor: Specific HLA alleles were associated with 18,000 or so TCR beta sequences at a false discovery rate of 0.05 in a later analysis. In a later genetic analysis, fewer N-insertions in productive TCRs were reported among donors in an Asian-associated ancestry cluster than the roughly 640-donor mean. Because the 87-base-pair reads could not distinguish some IMGT-functional V segments, including TRBV6-2 and TRBV6-3, those segments were excluded. The study gave a list of roughly 150 TCR beta chains associated with cytomegalovirus. A further reported finding was that TCR beta sequences accurately predicted the HLA-A and HLA-B alleles for most subjects in the first cohort. This cohort had only TCR beta chains sequenced, and the lack of alpha or paired-chain data limited which features could be detected. According to a later analysis, most CMV-associated TCR beta chains appeared to be HLA-restricted, and the HLA associations seemed to be driven largely by CMV exposure. Sequencing depth was assumed to be roughly uniform across donors in the presence/absence analyses, though that assumption may not hold. V-gene and J-gene trimming of TCR beta chains was associated with a missense DCLRE1C variant in a later genetic analysis, and the association was replicated in an independent cohort. The sequencing pipeline was judged likely to have produced a cluster of highly shared sequence variants as a technical artifact. Because counts were too low, fewer than 20 rarely observed V segments, including chromosome 9 orphons, were excluded from the earlier analysis of around 590 of the donors. In an earlier analysis of about 600 of the donors, most TCR beta V segments appeared in productive rearrangements about 87% or about 30% of the time, broadly matching IMGT annotations. Cytomegalovirus status was reported to be diagnosed by the classifier with high specificity and sensitivity in both the original and validation cohorts. Several of the top co-occurrence clusters appeared to be linked to parvovirus B19, influenza, CMV and Epstein-Barr virus, according to a later analysis. In vitro tests confirmed that three of the cytomegalovirus-associated TCR beta chains recognize cytomegalovirus antigens. Strong co-occurrence of HLA alleles, especially DR and DQ, made assigning TCR associations to individual alleles difficult. In a later analysis, HLA-associated TCR beta chains were found to be more clonally expanded and to have lower generation probabilities than equally common non-associated chains. A later analysis found that TCR association rates varied across HLA loci, with DRB1 alleles showing the most associated TCRs and HLA-C alleles the fewest. Most TCR sequences were seen in very few donors, while some public TCRs were found in many individuals. Linkage disequilibrium might explain the correlated functional status among segregating V segments, but an unknown experimental factor could not be excluded. Because some donors lacked HLA typing at each locus, the association tests relied only on the typed subset. Immune exposure information for the cohort was limited to CMV serostatus. It was suggested by the authors that the approach could potentially be generalized to other disease states and immunological phenotypes.

Remarks on this clone: There is no known antigen for this receptor. Base qualities were left out, and no much larger clone turns up one base away.

The CDR3 contains 13 residues, cysteine and phenylalanine counted. The read is trimmed to its CDR3 DNA, 39 bases read in frame from base 1. Trimming at the junction amounts to 6 bases on V and 13 bases on J, and the germline ends lie 21 bases apart. Sequences MNHEY (CDR1) and SVGAGI (CDR2) are obtained from the germline V gene. In total, roughly 710 healthy bone marrow donors made up the cohort. At the time of sampling, every cohort member was nominally healthy, though immune exposures that went unrecorded were likely present. The donor tested CMV seronegative and was one of the 352 seronegative cohort members. Each donor provided a peripheral blood sample, and peripheral blood mononuclear cells were used for TCR beta sequencing. The Qiagen DNeasy Blood Extraction Kit was used to extract genomic DNA from the blood cell samples. Library method: the immunoSEQ multiplex PCR assay. For the multiplex PCR, a mixture combining 60 forward primers for TCR Vbeta segments and 13 reverse primers for TCR Jbeta segments was used. Amplification of the CDR3 region of rearranged TCR beta genes was performed with a multiplex PCR assay on genomic DNA. The Illumina HiSeq System was used to sequence the amplified TCR beta libraries as 87-base-pair reads. The authors processed their data as follows. A later analysis tallied about 77 million unique TCR beta chains across the 666 repertoires, and some 10 million of those chains were shared by two or more donors. A nearest-neighbor algorithm error-corrected the raw reads and collapsed the reads into unique sequences, merging closely related sequences to remove PCR and sequencing errors. CDR3 sequences were aligned to IMGT reference sequences to assign V, D and J gene segments. For a sequence to be retained, a match of at least six nucleotides to both a V gene segment and a J gene segment was required. A rearrangement was called productive if the CDR3 had no stop codons and remained in frame with V and J, and every other rearrangement was called non-productive. CDR3 was defined according to IMGT convention as the region running from the second conserved V-encoded cysteine to the conserved J-encoded phenylalanine. The earlier analysis of about 590 of the donors excluded sequences that lacked an unambiguous match to a single V gene segment. An earlier analysis of 587 of the donors classified V segments as functional when productive rearrangements were above 56.7% and as segregating when the standard deviation between donors was above 5%. To diagnose cytomegalovirus status from the catalog of TCR beta chain sequences, a statistical classification framework was built. In a later analysis, V and J genes were assigned by comparing TCR nucleotide sequences against IMGT/GENE-DB human TR gene sequences. A later analysis assigned CDR3 sequences and most-parsimonious VDJ recombination scenarios with the TCRdist pipeline. In a later analysis, each TCR beta chain was defined by its CDR3 amino acid sequence together with its V-gene family, and reads lacking a unique V-gene family were excluded. A later analysis removed 500 to 600 highly shared, low-generation-probability nucleotide sequences to deal with suspected cross-contamination and a sequencing artifact. A later analysis calculated a clonal expansion index for each public chain from normalized within-repertoire ranks of inferred template counts. In a later analysis, generation probabilities were computed with a VDJ recombination model fitted to out-of-frame rearrangements, and the resulting probabilities were checked against IGoR. Hypergeometric tests were used in a later analysis to score TCR-TCR, TCR-HLA and TCR-CMV co-occurrence, with a repertoire-size bias correction applied to the TCR pairs. False discovery rates were estimated in a later analysis by permuting HLA or CMV assignments 20 times. In a later analysis, co-occurring TCRs were grouped using DBSCAN, with TCRdist sequence similarity added in when clustering inside HLA-allele-positive subsets. Repertoires with fewer than 30,000 or more than 120,000 public chains, plus five repertoires with anomalous nucleotide sharing, were excluded from co-occurrence clustering. TCRdb retrieved this table from immuneACCESS and kept in-frame rearrangements only. Not all clones are present; in checked studies, unresolved V genes account for under half, and no reason is known for the remainder. For V, J and clone size, that table is used; D and trimming come from the DNA. Across this sample there are around 210,000 clones, with 70% to 90% seen only once. Around 0.23% of the sample lies in the top ten.

The V and J genes are TRBV6-5 and TRBJ1-2; tentative D gene TRBD1, with 5 bases matching. The sequencing sample was made of PBMCs. This TCR was sampled from a girl aged 2 to 9 in good health and CMV-seronegative. The DNA reads as follows: TGTGCCAGCAGGCCATCCGGGACTGCTGGGTGCACCTTC. Its amino acids are CASRPSGTAGCTF.